Below are 27 T cell receptor beta chains sequenced from a single sample in a study (dated by TCRdb to 2016 to 2017). Libraries were made using RT-PCR. The instrument given in TCRdb is Illumina MiSeq. TCRdb reworked the public reads: Q25 trimming with fastp, MiXCR clone assembly, productive beta chains retained. Identical CDR3 proteins give one entry, which carries the most common genes and DNA. Recorded for this sample are 550,000 to 750,000 distinct CDR3 sequences; 12% to 15% of them occurred a single time. In total, the top ten clones hold around 3.3% of the sample. The sequenced sample was memory CD4+ T cells from blood. These receptor sequences come from a female donor in good health, serving as a healthy control.

The rearrangement links TRBV7-2 to TRBJ1-6, with TRBD1 matching over 7 bases. The CDR3 has 13 residues. V shed 6 bases, J shed 10 bases, and the junction held 6 bases outside the gene matches. The germline gives CDR1 SGHTA, CDR2 FQGNSA. The DNA for the CDR3 is TGTGCCAGCAGTTCAACAGGGGTGTCACCCCTCCACTTT. Protein: CASSSTGVSPLHF.

The V call is TRBV10-3, the J call TRBJ2-1; 9 positions agree with TRBD1. CDR3 size: 14 residues. The V gene end was trimmed by 5 bases and the J gene end by 6 bases; junction bases not matched to a gene: 5. Germline CDR1 is ENHRY and CDR2 is SYGVKD. The CDR3 DNA sequence: TGTGCCATCAGTACGAGGACAGGGGCCAATGAGCAGTTCTTC. The encoded protein is CAISTRTGANEQFF.

Turning to this clonotype: A much larger clone differs from this one at a single base, so this may be a read error. This chain joins TRBV12-3 or TRBV12-4 and TRBJ2-5, with 7 bases matching TRBD2. The CDR3 has 14 amino acids. The CDR3 nucleotides are TGTGCCAGCAGATTCGGGGGGATCCAAGAGACCCAGCACTTC. It codes for CASRFGGIQETQHF.

The sample holds a few counts of this clonotype. Mismatch with germline at one junction end may stem from a read error. The rearrangement joins TRBV2 to TRBJ1-4, with D perhaps matching TRBD1 (5 bases). The CDR3 totals 13 residues. CDR1 is SNHLY and CDR2 is FYNNEI in the germline V gene. CDR3 nucleotide sequence: TGTGCCAGCAGTGATGGATCGGGACGTGACCCTAAATTT. Translated, it gives CASSDGSGRDPKF.

The rearrangement links TRBV27 to TRBJ1-1; a possible D gene is TRBD1 (6 bases). The germline CDR1 and CDR2 sequences are MNHEY and SMNVEV (reference sequence). V lost 3 bases and J lost 4, with 18 bases in between. CDR3 length equals 16 residues. CDR3 sequence: CASSFIGESRGTEAFF. The DNA for the CDR3 is TGTGCCAGCAGTTTTATAGGGGAGTCCAGGGGCACTGAAGCTTTCTTT.

This clonotype was recorded a few times. DNA of the CDR3: TGCAGTGCTAGAGATCCTTCACTATTCGTGGATTCACCCCTCCACTTT. This gives the protein CSARDPSLFVDSPLHF. The chain joins TRBV20-1 to TRBJ1-6, with no clear D. CDR3 size: 16 residues. V lost 0 bases and J lost 8, with 17 bases in between. The germline V gene has CDR1 DFQATT and CDR2 SNEGSKA (reference sequence).

This clonotype was observed a handful of times. V and J are TRBV5-5 and TRBJ2-6, with 11 bases aligning to TRBD1. Germline-derived CDR1 and CDR2 are SGHKS and YYEKEE (reference sequence). The V segment lost 4 bases and the J segment 2 bases; nucleotides outside the gene matches: 11. The CDR3 length is 19 residues. The DNA of the CDR3 is TGTGCCAGCAGCATTAAACCGGGACAGGGGGATGCTGGGGCCAACGTCCTGACTTTC. Amino acid sequence: CASSIKPGQGDAGANVLTF. Filled out from reference TRBV5-5 and TRBJ2-6, the complete variable domain reads DAGVTQSPTHLIKTRGQQVTLRCSPISGHKSVSWYQQVLGQGPQFIFQYYEKEERGRGNFPDRFSARQFPNYSSELNVNALLLGDSALYLCASSIKPGQGDAGANVLTFGAGSRLTVL.

This clonotype was recorded many times. The DNA for the CDR3 is TGTGCCATCAGTACTAGCGGGAGTGAATTGGGACACAATGAGCAGTTCTTC. Translation gives CAISTSGSELGHNEQFF. This sequence joins TRBV10-3 and TRBJ2-1, with TRBD2 matching over 11 bases. Trimming cost V 5 bases and J 5 bases; bases outside gene matches: 11. Germline V gene sequence: CDR1 ENHRY, CDR2 SYGVKD. The CDR3 is 17 residues long.

This chain joins TRBV15 and TRBJ1-2; D not certain. Germline-derived CDR1 and CDR2 are LNHNV and YYDKDF (reference sequence). This CDR3 is built from 13 residues. V was cut by 9 bases and J by 4 bases, with 15 bases left in between. The CDR3: CATGKGLAYGYTF. The CDR3 DNA is TGTGCCACGGGCAAGGGATTAGCCTATGGCTACACCTTC.

This chain uses TRBV20-1 with TRBJ2-1, with 10 bases fitting TRBD2. This CDR3 is 19 amino acids long. Germline V gives CDR1 DFQATT, CDR2 SNEGSKA (reference sequence). V was clipped by 0 bases and J by 6 bases; unmatched bases: 17. CDR3 sequence reads: CSARDQRLAGVVGINEQFF. The CDR3 coding sequence is TGCAGTGCTAGAGATCAGAGGCTAGCGGGAGTCGTAGGTATCAATGAGCAGTTCTTC.

This chain connects TRBV7-2 to TRBJ1-5, with D possibly being TRBD1 (5 bases). The length of the CDR3 is 14 residues. The germline V gene encodes CDR1 SGHTA and CDR2 FQGNSA. V lost 4 bases and J lost 8, with 15 bases in between. CDR3 residues: CASSSSRGPEPQHF. CDR3 bases: TGTGCCAGCAGCTCATCGCGGGGCCCAGAGCCCCAGCATTTT. The whole variable domain, filled in from reference TRBV7-2 and TRBJ1-5, reads GAGVSQSPSNKVTEKGKDVELRCDPISGHTALYWYRQSLGQGLEFLIYFQGNSAPDKSGLPSDRFSAERTGGSVSTLTIQRTQQEDSAVYLCASSSSRGPEPQHFGDGTRLSIL.

This clonotype was picked up a small number of times. V usage is TRBV5-6 and J usage is TRBJ2-2; D is uncertain. Germline V gives CDR1 SGHDT, CDR2 YYEEEE. This CDR3 comprises 16 residues. V dropped 0 bases and J dropped 3 bases, with 12 bases sitting between them. CDR3 loop: CASSLGVRTHTGELFF. DNA of the CDR3: TGTGCCAGCAGCTTGGGGGTGCGCACTCACACCGGGGAGCTGTTTTTT.

There are a few counts of this clonotype. V gene TRBV4-3 combines with J gene TRBJ2-5; weak D call: TRBD1 (6 bases). The CDR3 totals 15 residues. Trimming cost V 4 bases and J 4 bases, with 16 bases left between them. The germline V gene encodes CDR1 LGHNA and CDR2 YSLEER. The CDR3 spells CASSPRGGGGETQYF. CDR3 sequence (DNA): TGCGCCAGCAGCCCCCGAGGGGGTGGCGGAGAGACCCAGTACTTC.

The J gene is TRBJ2-3, the V gene TRBV24-1; weak D call: TRBD2 (6 bases). This CDR3 has 18 amino acids. Germline values: CDR1 KGHDR, CDR2 SFDVKD. V was trimmed by 3 bases and J by 0 bases, leaving 18 bases between them. This CDR3 reads CATSDPAGAAGSTDTQYF. As DNA, the CDR3 is TGTGCCACCAGTGATCCAGCCGGGGCGGCGGGAAGCACAGATACGCAGTATTTT.

This clonotype came up many times. A junction end diverges from the germline sequence, so it may reflect a read error. The rearrangement uses TRBV28 and TRBJ2-3; D gene ambiguous. CDR1 MDHEN and CDR2 SYDVKM come from the germline V gene. The CDR3 length is 15 residues. As DNA, the CDR3 is TGTGCCAGCAGCTTATCCCCTGACAGCACAGATACGCAGTATTTT. Protein product: CASSLSPDSTDTQYF.

This clonotype has more than one count but fewer than ten. The chain couples TRBV11-3 to TRBJ2-7, with D possibly TRBD2 on 5 matching bases. This CDR3 is built from 13 residues. Germline assignment: CDR1 SGHNT and CDR2 YENEEA. V was pared by 0 bases and J by 6 bases, with 9 bases between. The CDR3 bases are TGTGCCAGCAGCTTAGATCAAGAGGGCGAGCAGTACTTC. Translating gives CASSLDQEGEQYF.

The genes are TRBV20-1 and TRBJ2-2; 9 nucleotides align to TRBD1. Germline V gene data show CDR1 as DFQATT and CDR2 as SNEGSKA (reference sequence). V gave up 4 bases and J gave up 4 bases; unmatched junction bases: 4. The CDR3 length is 14 residues. The CDR3 DNA sequence: TGCAGTGCTACACAGGGGGCGATCACCGGGGAGCTGTTTTTT. Amino acid sequence: CSATQGAITGELFF.

The chain couples TRBV11-3 to TRBJ2-2; D gene ambiguous. CDR1 is SGHNT, CDR2 YENEEA, per germline. CDR3 length: 13 residues. Trimming removed 8 bases at V and 3 bases at J, with 10 bases between. The CDR3 loop is CASGSGYTGELFF. The CDR3 DNA reads TGTGCCAGCGGGTCCGGGTACACCGGGGAGCTGTTTTTT.

The CDR3 spells CASSQRDGYTEAFF. Here the CDR3 DNA reads TGCGCCAGCAGCCAAAGGGACGGATACACTGAAGCTTTCTTT. The gene calls are TRBV4-3 and TRBJ1-1, with D possibly TRBD1 on 5 matching bases. The CDR3 loop spans 14 amino acids. In germline, CDR1 is LGHNA, CDR2 YSLEER. V was cut by 2 bases and J by 3 bases, with 10 bases left in between.

V and J are TRBV28 and TRBJ2-7; 7 positions agree with TRBD1. From germline, CDR1 is MDHEN and CDR2 SYDVKM. With V trimmed by 1 base and J by 1 base, 4 bases remained unmatched. The CDR3 consists of 15 residues. CDR3 region: CASSLYDRESYEQYF. The CDR3 DNA sequence: TGTGCCAGCAGTTTATATGACAGGGAGTCCTACGAGCAGTACTTC.

This clonotype was picked up a small number of times. The chain couples TRBV28 to TRBJ2-3; D is unresolved. The ends were cut back, 5 bases at V and 4 bases at J, with 10 bases in the middle. CDR3 length equals 13 residues. Germline V gives CDR1 MDHEN, CDR2 SYDVKM. The CDR3 sequence: CASSPPVSDTQYF. CDR3 DNA: TGTGCCAGCAGTCCCCCCGTGTCAGATACGCAGTATTTT. Based on the CDR3 plus reference TRBV28 and TRBJ2-3, the full variable domain is DVKVTQSSRYLVKRTGEKVFLECVQDMDHENMFWYRQDPGLGLRLIYFSYDVKMKEKGDIPEGYSVSREKKERFSLILESASTNQTSMYLCASSPPVSDTQYFGPGTRLTVL.

The chain joins TRBV27 to TRBJ2-4, with 14 bases lining up with TRBD2. Germline CDR1 and CDR2: MNHEY and SMNVEV (reference sequence). V was pared by 5 bases and J by 3 bases, with 12 bases of the junction left unmatched. The CDR3 consists of 19 residues. DNA for the CDR3: TGTGCCAGCAGTACGCGACTAGCGGGAGGGCACCCCGGCAAAAACATTCAGTACTTC. Translated: CASSTRLAGGHPGKNIQYF.

This clonotype was counted ten times or more. This chain uses TRBV12-3 or TRBV12-4 with TRBJ1-1; possible D gene TRBD1, 6 bases. V lost 1 base to trimming and J lost 5 bases, with 11 bases between them. The CDR3 is made up of 14 amino acids. CDR3: CASSLVLRGTEAFF. As DNA, the CDR3 is TGTGCCAGCAGTTTAGTTTTGAGGGGGACTGAAGCTTTCTTT.

This clonotype was counted ten times or more. The gene calls are TRBV10-3 and TRBJ2-2; weak D call: TRBD2 (6 bases). V was cut by 6 bases and J by 3 bases, with 17 bases left in between. Germline CDR1 and CDR2: ENHRY and SYGVKD. The CDR3 is made up of 16 amino acids. CDR3 residues: CAISGDGGTDTGELFF. The CDR3 coding sequence is TGTGCCATCAGCGGGGATGGGGGGACGGACACCGGGGAGCTGTTTTTT.

This clonotype was found many times. The V and J genes are TRBV12-3 or TRBV12-4 and TRBJ2-1, with D possibly being TRBD1 or TRBD2 (5 bases each). This CDR3 comprises 13 residues. Trimming cost V 8 bases and J 13 bases, with 21 bases left between them. CDR3 in amino acids: CASSNNNAGDQFF. For the CDR3, the DNA is TGTGCCAGCTCAAACAATAATGCCGGGGACCAGTTCTTC.

This clonotype was observed at least ten times. V usage is TRBV20-1 and J usage is TRBJ2-1, with TRBD2 matching over 11 bases. The V gene's germline CDR1 is DFQATT and CDR2 SNEGSKA (reference sequence). The CDR3 length is 15 residues. With 3 bases clipped from V and 3 bases from J, the junction kept 4 bases outside the gene matches. CDR3 coding DNA: TGCAGTGCTAGGGAAACTAGCGGGGGCTACAATGAGCAGTTCTTC. Its protein product is CSARETSGGYNEQFF.

The chain joins TRBV3-1 to TRBJ2-1, with D hard to call. Trimming took off 1 base at V and 8 bases at J, with 9 bases between the two ends. This CDR3 has 13 residues. CDR1 LGHDT and CDR2 YNNKEL come from the germline V gene (reference sequence). The CDR3 DNA follows: TGTGCCAGCAGCCAAGGTAGGGCGCATGAGCAGTTCTTC. Its protein product is CASSQGRAHEQFF.